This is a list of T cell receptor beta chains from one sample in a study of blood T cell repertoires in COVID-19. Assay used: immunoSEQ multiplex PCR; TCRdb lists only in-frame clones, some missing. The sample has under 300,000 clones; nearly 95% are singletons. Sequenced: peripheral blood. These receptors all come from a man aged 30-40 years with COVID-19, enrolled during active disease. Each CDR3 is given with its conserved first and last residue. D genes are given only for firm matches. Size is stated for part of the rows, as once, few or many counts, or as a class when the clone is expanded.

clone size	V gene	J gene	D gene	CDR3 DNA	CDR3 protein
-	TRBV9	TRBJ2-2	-	TGTGCCAGCAGCGTAATTTCACAGGCGGACACCGGGGAGCTGTTTTTT	CASSVISQADTGELFF
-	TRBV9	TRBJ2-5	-	TGTGCCAGCAGCGTAGGATCTACACAGGTCCAAGAGACCCAGTACTTC	CASSVGSTQVQETQYF
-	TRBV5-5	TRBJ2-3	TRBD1	TGTGCCAGCAGAACGGGACAGGTCACAGATACGCAGTATTTT	CASRTGQVTDTQYF
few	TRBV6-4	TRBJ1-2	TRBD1	TGTGCCAGCAGTGCCGAGACAGGGGGTGTCTATGGCTACACCTTC	CASSAETGGVYGYTF
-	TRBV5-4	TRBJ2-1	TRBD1	TGTGCCAGCAGCCCCGGGGGACAGGCCCCCTACAATGAGCAGTTCTTC	CASSPGGQAPYNEQFF
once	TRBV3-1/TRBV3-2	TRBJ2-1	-	TGTGCCAGCAGCCCCCTGAGGGGGGGGTACAATGAGCAGTTCTTC	CASSPLRGGYNEQFF
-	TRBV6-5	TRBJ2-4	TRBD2	TGTGCCAGCAGTTCCCCGGGGGGCATTCAGTACTTC	CASSSPGGIQYF
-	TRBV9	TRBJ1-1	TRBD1	TGTGCCAGCAACCCTCCGGGGACAGTGAACACTGAAGCTTTCTTT	CASNPPGTVNTEAFF
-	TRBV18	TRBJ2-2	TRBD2	TGTGCCAGCTCACCCCGGGAAGCGGGGGCCGGGGAGCTGTTTTTT	CASSPREAGAGELFF
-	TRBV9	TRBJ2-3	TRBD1	TGTGCCAGCAGCCCCGTGGGACAGGGGGCCACAGATACGCAGTATTTT	CASSPVGQGATDTQYF
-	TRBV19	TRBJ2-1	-	TGTGCCAGTGTAGCGGGTGGTTCAGGGGATGAGCAGTTCTTC	CASVAGGSGDEQFF
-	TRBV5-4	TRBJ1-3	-	TGTGCCAGCAGCTTGGATTTGGGGCACGAAAACACCATATATTTT	CASSLDLGHENTIYF
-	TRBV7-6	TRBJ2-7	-	TGTGCCAGCAGCTTAACGGCTACCCTAGACTACGAGCAGTACTTC	CASSLTATLDYEQYF
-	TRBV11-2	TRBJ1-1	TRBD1	TGTGCCAGCACCTCACTCCCGGGACAGGGGGCTTCTGAAGCTTTCTTT	CASTSLPGQGASEAFF
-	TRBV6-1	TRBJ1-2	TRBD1	TGTGCCAGCAGTGAAGGAGGGACAGGGTTATATGGCTACACCTTC	CASSEGGTGLYGYTF
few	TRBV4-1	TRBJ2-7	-	TGCGCCAGCAGCCAACTAGACAGCTACGAGCAGTACTTC	CASSQLDSYEQYF
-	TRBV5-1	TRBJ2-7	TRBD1	TGCGCCAGCAGCCGGGACAGAAACTACGAGCAGTACTTC	CASSRDRNYEQYF
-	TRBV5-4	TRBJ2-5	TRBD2	TGTGCCAGCAGCTTCGCGGGACTAGCGGGCAGACAAGAGACCCAGTACTTC	CASSFAGLAGRQETQYF
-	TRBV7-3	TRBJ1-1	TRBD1	TGTGCCAGCAGCTTCGGACAGGGCAACACTGAAGCTTTCTTT	CASSFGQGNTEAFF
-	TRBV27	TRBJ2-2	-	TGTGCCAGCAGTTTACTACAGGGCACCGGGGAGCTGTTTTTT	CASSLLQGTGELFF
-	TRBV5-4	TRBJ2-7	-	TGTGCCAGCAGCGGGGGCTTCGGGCAGTACTTC	CASSGGFGQYF
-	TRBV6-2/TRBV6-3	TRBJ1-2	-	TGTGCCAGCAGTTTTACAGGGCCCGGCTACACCTTC	CASSFTGPGYTF
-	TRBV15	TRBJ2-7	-	TGTGCCACCAGCAGAGAGAGCGAGCAGTACTTC	CATSRESEQYF
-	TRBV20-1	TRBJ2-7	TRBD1	TGCAGTGCTGGTGGGACAGGGGCGGGTGAGCAGTACTTC	CSAGGTGAGEQYF
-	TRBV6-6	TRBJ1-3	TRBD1	TGTGCCAGCAGTTACTCCTCGACAGGGGTCGGAAACACCATATATTTT	CASSYSSTGVGNTIYF
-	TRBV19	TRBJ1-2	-	TGTGCCAGTATCAGGAGCACAGGCAATAACTATGGCTACACCTTC	CASIRSTGNNYGYTF
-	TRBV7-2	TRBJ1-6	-	TGTGCCAGCAGCTTAGTTTTCAGCCAGGGGCAATATAATTCACCCCTCCACTTT	CASSLVFSQGQYNSPLHF
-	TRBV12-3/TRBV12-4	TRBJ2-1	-	TGTGCCAGCAGTACTCTTGGGGGGAATGAGCAGTTCTTC	CASSTLGGNEQFF
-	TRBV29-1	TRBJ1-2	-	TGCAGCGTTGATCGGGGAGAGATCTATGGCTACACCTTC	CSVDRGEIYGYTF
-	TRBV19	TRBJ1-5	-	TGTGCCAGTAGTATAGTGCGAGGGAGCAATCAGCCCCAGCATTTT	CASSIVRGSNQPQHF
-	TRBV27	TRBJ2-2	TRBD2	TGTGCCAGCAGTTTAGGCGGGGGACTAGCGGGCACCGGGGAGCTGTTTTTT	CASSLGGGLAGTGELFF
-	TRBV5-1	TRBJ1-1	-	TGCGCCAGCAGCTTGGACAGGATGGTCACTGAAGCTTTCTTT	CASSLDRMVTEAFF
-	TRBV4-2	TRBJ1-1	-	TGTGCCAGCAGCCAAGATGGGGCAGGTTGGACTGAAGCTTTCTTT	CASSQDGAGWTEAFF
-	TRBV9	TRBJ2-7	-	TGTGCCAGCAGCGCGACAGAACTGGGAAGCTCCTACGAGCAGTACTTC	CASSATELGSSYEQYF